The clone carrying this T cell receptor (beta chain) has a count of ten or more. This sample stems from a study of T cells in Graves' hyperthyroidism and ophthalmopathy. Germline V gene sequence: CDR1 GTSNPN, CDR2 SVGIG (reference sequence). CDR3 length: 14 residues. V lost 1 base and J lost 0, with 9 bases in between. TCR beta CDR3 sequences were amplified from RNA transcripts. The HTBI primer set was used in a first-round RT-PCR of the TCR CDR3. TCRdb itself ran the multiplex PCR reads through MiXCR, one entry per CDR3 protein. The sample consists of 450,000 to 650,000 distinct CDR3 sequences, about 15% of them appearing once. The study excluded patients with uncontrolled infection, other autoimmune disease, pregnancy or lactation.

This receptor was obtained from a woman between 18 and 30 years old with Graves' ophthalmopathy. Sequenced material: blood. The chain links TRBV30 to TRBJ1-1; perhaps TRBD1 as D (5 bases). CDR3 bases: TGTGCCTGGAGTGGCGCAGGGATGAACACTGAAGCTTTCTTT. As protein: CAWSGAGMNTEAFF.